Sequencing of this T cell receptor beta chain was carried out in a study of blood T cell repertoires in COVID-19. On the study more broadly: COVID-19 samples, acute and convalescent, were from the United States, Italy and Spain.

Seattle patients were enrolled while actively infected and followed longitudinally. As originally analysed: Amplification of reference gene primers was used by the study to estimate nucleated cell counts. TCRdb's table, derived via immunoSEQ multiplex PCR, lists solely in-frame clones and lacks some. V and J calls and clone size come straight from that table; D and trimming were deduced from the DNA. The sample consists of approximately 260,000 clones, nearly 90% of them appearing once. Germline values: CDR1 SGHKS, CDR2 YYEKEE (reference sequence). The CDR3 has 14 residues. The junction had 7 bases not matched to a gene; V was cut back by 5 bases and J by 4 bases.

This TCR was recovered from a woman aged 60-75 years with COVID-19, enrolled during active disease. The specimen sequenced was peripheral blood. V is TRBV5-5 and J is TRBJ1-1; TRBD1 matches 8 bases. CDR3 amino acids: CASRIQGEATEAFF. The CDR3 DNA reads TGTGCCAGCAGGATACAGGGGGAGGCCACTGAAGCTTTCTTT. Based on the CDR3 plus reference TRBV5-5 and TRBJ1-1, the full variable domain is DAGVTQSPTHLIKTRGQQVTLRCSPISGHKSVSWYQQVLGQGPQFIFQYYEKEERGRGNFPDRFSARQFPNYSSELNVNALLLGDSALYLCASRIQGEATEAFFGQGTRLTVV.